This passage covers 5 T cell receptor beta chains from one sample sequenced in a study of molecular identifiers for immune sequencing clone quantification. TCRdb redid the calling of the PCR reads with MiXCR, one entry per CDR3 protein. The repertoire has a few hundred thousand distinct CDR3 sequences, less than 30% of them found once; the top ten carry just over 0.75%. The specimen sequenced was naive CD8+ T cells from blood, with Jurkat cell RNA spiked in. Subset of the sample: FACS-sorted CD8+CD4-CCR7+CD45RA+ naive T cells. The receptors here all came from a human donor in good health. Some libraries in this study had Jurkat cell RNA spiked in.

The chain recombines TRBV2 with TRBJ2-7, with 7 bases lining up with TRBD1. Germline lookup yields CDR1 SNHLY and CDR2 FYNNEI. The length of the CDR3 is 15 residues. V dropped 6 bases and J dropped 0; count of bases not matched to a gene: 8. The CDR3 region has the DNA TGTGCCAGCAGCCCAACTGACAGGGCCTCCTACGAGCAGTACTTC. Translated, it gives CASSPTDRASYEQYF.

The genes are TRBV30 and TRBJ2-7; D is unresolved. The germline V gene encodes CDR1 GTSNPN and CDR2 SVGIG (reference sequence). The length of the CDR3 is 14 residues. Trimming removed 2 bases at V and 0 bases at J, with 11 bases between. The CDR3 DNA follows: TGTGCCTGGAGTTTGGACGGTAGCTCCTACGAGCAGTACTTC. Residues: CAWSLDGSSYEQYF.

Many counts were recorded for this clonotype. J is TRBJ2-5 and V is TRBV7-9, with no clear D. V shed 7 bases and J shed 0 bases, with 12 bases lying between them. The CDR3 runs 14 residues. The germline V gene encodes CDR1 SEHNR and CDR2 FQNEAQ (reference sequence). The CDR3: CASNELGYQETQYF. CDR3 in DNA: TGTGCCAGCAACGAGTTGGGGTACCAAGAGACCCAGTACTTC. The variable domain in full, with the rest retrieved from reference TRBV7-9 and TRBJ2-5, is DTGVSQNPRHKITKRGQNVTFRCDPISEHNRLYWYRQTLGQGPEFLTYFQNEAQLEKSRLLSDRFSAERPKGSFSTLEIQRTEQGDSAMYLCASNELGYQETQYFGPGTRLLVL.

This clonotype turned up a few times. The chain uses TRBV7-3 and TRBJ2-5; D ambiguous. Between the trimmed V and J ends, which lost 5 bases and 1 base, there was a span of 11 bases. The CDR3 totals 14 residues. Germline lookup yields CDR1 SGHTA and CDR2 FQGTGA. The CDR3 coding sequence is TGTGCCAGCAGCCCATCTGCATCCCAAGAGACCCAGTACTTC. It is translated as CASSPSASQETQYF. The full variable domain, rest sourced from reference TRBV7-3 and TRBJ2-5, is GAGVSQTPSNKVTEKGKYVELRCDPISGHTALYWYRQSLGQGPEFLIYFQGTGAADDSGLPNDRFFAVRPEGSVSTLKIQRTERGDSAVYLCASSPSASQETQYFGPGTRLLVL.

This clonotype was observed many times. This sequence joins TRBV7-9 and TRBJ1-2; a weak D match, TRBD1 (5 bases). There are 15 residues in the CDR3. Germline-derived CDR1 and CDR2 are SEHNR and FQNEAQ (reference sequence). With 2 bases removed from V and 1 base from J, the gap between germline ends came to 11 bases. CDR3 sequence reads: CASSLSAGHNYGYTF. The CDR3 coding sequence is TGTGCCAGCAGCTTATCGGCAGGACATAACTATGGCTACACCTTC.